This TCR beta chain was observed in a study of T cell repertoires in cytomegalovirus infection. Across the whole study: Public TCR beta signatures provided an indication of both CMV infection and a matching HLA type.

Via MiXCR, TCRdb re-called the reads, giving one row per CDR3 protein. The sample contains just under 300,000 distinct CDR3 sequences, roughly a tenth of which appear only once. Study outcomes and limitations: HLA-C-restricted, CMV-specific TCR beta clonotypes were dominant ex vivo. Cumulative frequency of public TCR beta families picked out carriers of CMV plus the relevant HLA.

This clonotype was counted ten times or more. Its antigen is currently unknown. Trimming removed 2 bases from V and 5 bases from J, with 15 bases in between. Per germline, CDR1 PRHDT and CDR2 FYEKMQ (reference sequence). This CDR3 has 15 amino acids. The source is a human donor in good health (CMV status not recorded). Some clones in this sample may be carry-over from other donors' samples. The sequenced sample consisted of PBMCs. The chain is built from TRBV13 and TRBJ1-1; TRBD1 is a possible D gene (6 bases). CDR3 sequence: CASSLSPGVGTEAFF. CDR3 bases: TGTGCCAGCAGCTTATCGCCAGGGGTAGGGACTGAAGCTTTCTTT.